This T cell receptor beta chain stems from a study of T cell repertoires in cytomegalovirus infection (dated by TCRdb to 2018 to 2020). About the full investigation: Alongside well-studied HLA-B-restricted epitopes, the peptide stimulations were aimed at recently identified HLA-C-restricted CMV epitopes, whose presentation resists viral immunomodulation. Donor HLA type was relevant to the analysis, because carriage of CMV infection together with the matching HLA type was indicated by public TCR beta signatures. On the study overall, not on this receptor specifically: In both this cohort and an independent cohort of 350 to 400 donors, the cumulative frequency of public TCR beta family members distinguished carriers of CMV infection plus the relevant HLA type. In the ex vivo response, HLA-C-restricted CMV-specific TCR beta clonotypes were dominant, and in two of eight donors the single most frequent clonotype came from this HLA-C-restricted group.

CDR1 and CDR2 (MNHEY, SVGEGT) derive from the germline V gene. V was cut back by 2 bases and J by 5 bases, leaving a gap of 4 bases between them. The CDR3, cysteine through phenylalanine, is 12 amino acids long. Of the read, only the CDR3 DNA is kept; its 36 bases are in frame from base 1. Sequencer: Illumina HiSeq 1500. The raw public reads went through TCRdb reprocessing: fastp at Q25, MiXCR clone calling, in-frame beta chains kept. Merged by CDR3 protein, the rows form single entries marked with the most common genes and DNA. Counted in this sample were a few hundred thousand distinct CDR3 sequences; about 20% of them appeared once. The ten largest clonotypes hold approximately 19% of the sample. The treatment or condition label here, explained by the study, means: in vitro stimulation with specific CMV peptide epitopes to enrich CMV-specific T cells. This clonotype was seen a handful of times. What antigen it recognizes has not been identified. No per-base quality is available; no much larger clone lies one base away.

Sequencing used cultured PBMCs, obtained from culture after CMV antigen stimulation. The receptor's source is a human donor in good health (CMV status not recorded). Some clones in this sample may be carry-over from other donors' samples. This receptor chain uses TRBV6-2 or TRBV6-3 and TRBJ1-5; the D gene assignment is ambiguous. The DNA sequence is TGTGCCAGCAGTTACAGGGATCAGCCCCAGCATTTT. It translates as CASSYRDQPQHF.